Listed below are T cell receptor beta chains from one sample, sequenced in a study of glioma-infiltrating T cells. TCRdb itself ran the multiplex PCR reads through MiXCR, one entry per CDR3 protein. The sample has 84,000 or so distinct CDR3 sequences, 20% to 25% seen once. The sequencing input was glioma tissue, nonneoplastic brain tissue, or PBMCs (not recorded which). The source of these receptors is a human donor with low-grade glioma or glioblastoma, undergoing nonglioma brain surgery, or in good health (not recorded which). Each CDR3 is given with its conserved first and last residue. Part of the rows lack a size; the others show once, few, many or a class for expanded clones.

j_call clone_size v_call cdr3_aa
TRBJ2-1 many TRBV4-2 CASSAGTSGLNEQFF
TRBJ2-2 many TRBV24-1 CATSETTGGLSKLFF
TRBJ1-3 many TRBV12-3/TRBV12-4 CASSLGSTGNTIYF
TRBJ1-1 many TRBV6-1 CASSYGRNTEAFF
TRBJ2-2 few TRBV11-2 CASSLAPGEGSTGELFF
TRBJ2-7 few TRBV29-1 CSVPMSGTNYEQYF
TRBJ1-1 many TRBV19 CASILGQGPTEAFF
TRBJ2-3 few TRBV3-1 CASSQLSGDTDTQYF
TRBJ2-2 . TRBV19 CASSTSVNTGELFF
TRBJ2-1 many TRBV7-9 CASSRTSGRNNEQFF
TRBJ2-1 . TRBV5-4 CASSLPAGGPSYNEQFF